This TCR beta chain stems from a study of metastatic and nonmetastatic thyroid tumors. Study-wide context: Repertoires were compared across blood and tumor or nodule tissue from malignant and benign thyroid patients. Findings and caveats of the study: Relative to benign nodules, malignant thyroid tumors were reportedly characterized by significantly elevated TCR beta diversity in blood and tumor.

Each patient went into thyroid surgery without having received any treatment. This clone occurred many times. Antigen: not known. Germline CDR1 LGHNA, CDR2 YSLEER. The CDR3 consists of 13 residues. V lost 0 bases, J lost 15 bases, and 7 bases stayed unmatched. In the original workflow: Using the CDR3 differences seen across clinicopathological groups, the authors built a distant-metastasis classifier for papillary thyroid cancer, which was meant to discriminate distant-metastatic patients. TCRdb called clones again from the PCR reads with MiXCR. TCRdb's processing, not the study's, gives the V and J calls here. The sample yields 85,000 to 100,000 clones, roughly 13% seen once.

The TCR comes from a female donor with papillary thyroid cancer or a benign thyroid nodule (not recorded which). Some clones in this sample may be carry-over from other donors' samples. Input material: blood. The chain recombines TRBV4-3 with TRBJ1-5; 8 bases agree with TRBD1. The CDR3 region has the DNA TGCGCCAGCAGCCAAGAAATGGGGGACAGGCCGCATTTT. Amino acids: CASSQEMGDRPHF.